The clone carrying this T cell receptor beta chain has just a few counts. Its antigen is still unknown. This record comes from a study of T cells in Graves' hyperthyroidism and ophthalmopathy. Whole-study results and caveats: The model made its ophthalmopathy prediction, and onset followed a median approximately 6 months later.

Between the trimmed V and J ends, which lost 3 bases and 0 bases, there was a span of 6 bases. The CDR3 spans 14 residues. Germline V gene lookup returns CDR1 KGHSH and CDR2 LQKENI. From RNA transcripts, TCR beta CDR3 regions were amplified. TCR CDR3 regions were first amplified by RT-PCR with HTBI primers. TCRdb used MiXCR to reprocess the multiplex PCR reads, holding one entry per CDR3 protein. The top ten hold about 38% of the sample, which has 350,000 to 400,000 distinct CDR3 sequences, 18% seen once. Under 3 months was the duration of disease in ophthalmopathy patients, who also had a Clinical Activity Score of at least 3 and a NOSPECS grade of at least 4. Clinical symptoms, serum thyroxine and TRAb, thyroid ultrasound and orbital computed tomography together formed the diagnostic basis.

V is TRBV18 and J is TRBJ1-3; D remains unclear. The receptor comes from a man between 18 and 29 years old with Graves' ophthalmopathy. Sequencing input: blood. The chain's CDR3 is CASSPEVSGNTIYF. The CDR3 DNA reads TGTGCCAGCTCACCCGAGGTCTCTGGAAACACCATATATTTT.